The sequence of this TCR beta chain was determined in a study of PD-1 blockade in classical Hodgkin lymphoma. Brentuximab vedotin exposure varied among the patients, all of whom had relapsed after autologous stem cell transplantation. Best overall response was complete response, partial response or progressive disease in these relapsed/refractory classical Hodgkin lymphoma patients. Study-wide findings and caveats: Complete responders matched newly diagnosed patients in baseline diversity. CD4+ TCR diversity rose significantly by C4D1, and CD8+ TCR diversity did not. Why repertoires differed is undefined; disease activity or prior therapy possibly contributed.

The data were produced by immunoSEQ multiplex PCR, yet TCRdb's version contains in-frame clones alone and is incomplete. The sample consists of over 10,000 clones, more than 85% of them appearing once. In the case of this clone: Antigen unknown.

Trimming stripped 5 bases from V and 7 bases from J, with 24 bases between. This CDR3 contains 16 residues. Germline CDR1 SGHDN, CDR2 FVKESK. This receptor was taken from a human donor with classical Hodgkin lymphoma. The sample here was peripheral blood mononuclear cells (PBMCs), taken at baseline. V usage is TRBV14 and J usage is TRBJ2-7, with a weak D call TRBD1 (5 bases). The CDR3 protein is CASSSQGATLYPEQYF. The CDR3 nucleotides read TGTGCCAGCAGCTCACAAGGGGCCACCCTCTATCCTGAGCAGTACTTC.